The rows below give T cell receptor beta chains drawn from one sample of a study of T cell responses to AZD1222 COVID-19 vaccine. TCRdb keeps only in-frame clones here, not all; method: immunoSEQ multiplex PCR. The sample gives roughly 120,000 clones, 80% to 90% of which show up once; around 20% is in the top ten. This sample comprised peripheral blood, obtained on day 0 of MenACWY control vaccination. These receptors all stem from an adult in good health. Both conserved end residues are part of each CDR3. A D gene is named only where the DNA matches it firmly. Clone size is not always given. Where it is, it says once, few, many or a class for expanded clones.

CDR3 protein: CASSTRRESNQPQHF; CDR3 DNA: TGTGCCAGCAGCACCCGACGGGAGAGCAATCAGCCCCAGCATTTT; clone size: NA; V gene: TRBV21-1; D gene: NA; J gene: TRBJ1-5
CDR3 protein: CASTEGNYGYTF; CDR3 DNA: TGTGCCAGTACAGAGGGGAACTATGGCTACACCTTC; clone size: once; V gene: TRBV19; D gene: NA; J gene: TRBJ1-2
CDR3 protein: CASSLAWDTYYEQYF; CDR3 DNA: TGTGCCAGCAGCTTAGCCTGGGACACCTACTACGAGCAGTACTTC; clone size: NA; V gene: TRBV11-2; D gene: NA; J gene: TRBJ2-7
CDR3 protein: CAISESIAANTGELFF; CDR3 DNA: TGTGCCATCAGTGAGTCAATAGCGGCCAACACCGGGGAGCTGTTTTTT; clone size: NA; V gene: TRBV10-3; D gene: NA; J gene: TRBJ2-2
CDR3 protein: CASSLAALTRTMSSYNEQFF; CDR3 DNA: TGTGCCAGCAGCTTAGCTGCTTTGACGAGGACAATGTCGTCCTACAATGAGCAGTTCTTC; clone size: NA; V gene: TRBV7-2; D gene: NA; J gene: TRBJ2-1
CDR3 protein: CASTGLAGGSDTQYF; CDR3 DNA: TGTGCCAGCACTGGACTAGCGGGAGGGTCTGATACGCAGTATTTT; clone size: NA; V gene: TRBV2; D gene: TRBD2; J gene: TRBJ2-3
CDR3 protein: CASSIFGTQYF; CDR3 DNA: TGTGCCAGTAGTATCTTTGGTACGCAGTATTTT; clone size: once; V gene: TRBV19; D gene: NA; J gene: TRBJ2-3
CDR3 protein: CASSSQGADTEAFF; CDR3 DNA: TGTGCCAGCAGCTCACAGGGGGCAGACACTGAAGCTTTCTTT; clone size: NA; V gene: TRBV7-3; D gene: TRBD1; J gene: TRBJ1-1
CDR3 protein: CATSRATRVGETQYF; CDR3 DNA: TGTGCCACCAGCAGAGCCACCAGGGTTGGAGAGACCCAGTACTTC; clone size: NA; V gene: TRBV15; D gene: NA; J gene: TRBJ2-5
CDR3 protein: CASSEYGGRQGMENTIYF; CDR3 DNA: TGTGCCAGCAGTGAATATGGGGGGCGACAGGGGATGGAAAACACCATATATTTT; clone size: NA; V gene: TRBV25-1; D gene: TRBD1; J gene: TRBJ1-3
CDR3 protein: CASSYRPQGQGNSPLHF; CDR3 DNA: TGCGCCAGCAGTTACAGACCCCAGGGACAGGGCAATTCACCCCTCCACTTT; clone size: NA; V gene: TRBV4-1; D gene: TRBD1; J gene: TRBJ1-6
CDR3 protein: CASSQESGDPFEQYF; CDR3 DNA: TGCGCCAGCAGCCAAGAGTCAGGGGATCCCTTCGAGCAGTACTTC; clone size: NA; V gene: TRBV4-1; D gene: NA; J gene: TRBJ2-7
CDR3 protein: CASSLARGARETQYF; CDR3 DNA: TGCGCCAGCAGCTTGGCCCGGGGGGCTAGGGAGACCCAGTACTTC; clone size: NA; V gene: TRBV5-1; D gene: NA; J gene: TRBJ2-5
CDR3 protein: CASRGTVRNNSPLHF; CDR3 DNA: TGTGCCAGCAGGGGCACGGTGAGGAATAATTCACCCCTCCACTTT; clone size: once; V gene: TRBV2; D gene: NA; J gene: TRBJ1-6
CDR3 protein: CASTVGGLGAYNEQFF; CDR3 DNA: TGTGCCAGCACCGTGGGTGGCTTGGGGGCCTACAATGAGCAGTTCTTC; clone size: NA; V gene: TRBV9; D gene: NA; J gene: TRBJ2-1
CDR3 protein: CASSPFDSLLYGYTF; CDR3 DNA: TGTGCCAGCAGTCCCTTCGACAGCCTTCTCTATGGCTACACCTTC; clone size: NA; V gene: TRBV6-5; D gene: NA; J gene: TRBJ1-2
CDR3 protein: CASSPGGPIGTYEQYF; CDR3 DNA: TGTGCCAGCAGTCCGGGGGGCCCCATAGGAACCTACGAGCAGTACTTC; clone size: once; V gene: TRBV6-6; D gene: NA; J gene: TRBJ2-7
CDR3 protein: CASSLWTSGSYEQYF; CDR3 DNA: TGTGCCAGCAGTTTATGGACTAGCGGGTCCTACGAGCAGTACTTC; clone size: NA; V gene: TRBV28; D gene: TRBD2; J gene: TRBJ2-7
CDR3 protein: CASSLLAFGAFF; CDR3 DNA: TGTGCCAGCAGTTTATTGGCTTTCGGAGCTTTCTTT; clone size: NA; V gene: TRBV28; D gene: NA; J gene: TRBJ1-1
CDR3 protein: CASSSRRGIDTQYF; CDR3 DNA: TGTGCCAGCAGTTCACGCCGGGGAATAGATACGCAGTATTTT; clone size: NA; V gene: TRBV27; D gene: NA; J gene: TRBJ2-3
CDR3 protein: CASSKPRNQQETQYF; CDR3 DNA: TGTGCCAGCAGTAAGCCTCGGAATCAGCAAGAGACCCAGTACTTC; clone size: NA; V gene: TRBV6-5; D gene: NA; J gene: TRBJ2-5
CDR3 protein: CASSLSQGTEAFF; CDR3 DNA: TGTGCCAGCAGCTTAAGCCAGGGGACTGAAGCCTTCTTT; clone size: NA; V gene: TRBV7-3; D gene: NA; J gene: TRBJ1-1
CDR3 protein: CASSPDRVIFLNEQFF; CDR3 DNA: TGTGCCAGCAGCCCAGACAGGGTTATCTTTCTCAATGAGCAGTTCTTC; clone size: NA; V gene: TRBV27; D gene: TRBD1; J gene: TRBJ2-1
CDR3 protein: CASSEGPGQPQHF; CDR3 DNA: TGTGCCAGCAGTGAGGGCCCAGGCCAGCCCCAGCATTTT; clone size: few; V gene: TRBV6-4; D gene: NA; J gene: TRBJ1-5
CDR3 protein: CASSIGLAGDYNEQFF; CDR3 DNA: TGTGCCAGTAGTATAGGCCTAGCGGGGGACTACAATGAGCAGTTCTTC; clone size: once; V gene: TRBV19; D gene: TRBD2; J gene: TRBJ2-1
CDR3 protein: CASSTGGTSGNTIYF; CDR3 DNA: TGTGCCAGCAGCACAGGGGGGACTTCTGGAAACACCATATATTTT; clone size: NA; V gene: TRBV5-4; D gene: TRBD1; J gene: TRBJ1-3
CDR3 protein: CASRPLSGSANEQFF; CDR3 DNA: TGTGCCAGCAGGCCGCTTAGCGGGAGCGCAAATGAGCAGTTCTTC; clone size: NA; V gene: TRBV2; D gene: TRBD2; J gene: TRBJ2-1
CDR3 protein: CAWDRDQETQYF; CDR3 DNA: TGTGCCTGGGACAGGGACCAAGAGACCCAGTACTTC; clone size: NA; V gene: TRBV30; D gene: TRBD1; J gene: TRBJ2-5
CDR3 protein: CASSRPTGASTDTQYF; CDR3 DNA: TGTGCCAGCAGCCGCCCGACAGGGGCGAGCACAGATACGCAGTATTTT; clone size: NA; V gene: TRBV7-2; D gene: TRBD1; J gene: TRBJ2-3
CDR3 protein: CATMPGDRGFNQPQHF; CDR3 DNA: TGTGCCACCATGCCCGGGGACAGGGGGTTCAATCAGCCCCAGCATTTT; clone size: NA; V gene: TRBV19; D gene: TRBD1; J gene: TRBJ1-5
CDR3 protein: CASSKAGTGGTEAFF; CDR3 DNA: TGTGCCAGCAGCAAGGCCGGGACAGGGGGCACTGAAGCTTTCTTT; clone size: few; V gene: TRBV5-6; D gene: TRBD1; J gene: TRBJ1-1
CDR3 protein: CASSLWTGIAGNEQFF; CDR3 DNA: TGCGCCAGCAGCCTCTGGACCGGCATCGCGGGGAATGAGCAGTTCTTC; clone size: NA; V gene: TRBV5-1; D gene: NA; J gene: TRBJ2-1
CDR3 protein: CASSEGAQGGETQYF; CDR3 DNA: TGTGCCAGCAGTGAAGGGGCCCAGGGAGGAGAGACCCAGTACTTC; clone size: NA; V gene: TRBV25-1; D gene: NA; J gene: TRBJ2-5
CDR3 protein: CASSLFSRFYEQYF; CDR3 DNA: TGTGCCAGCAGTTTATTCTCCCGGTTCTACGAGCAGTACTTC; clone size: NA; V gene: TRBV28; D gene: NA; J gene: TRBJ2-7
CDR3 protein: CASSQLQGLSGNTIYF; CDR3 DNA: TGTGCCAGCAGCCAGCTACAGGGACTGAGTGGAAACACCATATATTTT; clone size: once; V gene: TRBV3-1/TRBV3-2; D gene: NA; J gene: TRBJ1-3
CDR3 protein: CASSLEGGWNEQFF; CDR3 DNA: TGCGCCAGCAGCTTGGAGGGAGGGTGGAATGAGCAGTTCTTC; clone size: NA; V gene: TRBV5-1; D gene: TRBD2; J gene: TRBJ2-1
CDR3 protein: CASSPFFGTDTQYF; CDR3 DNA: TGTGCCAGCAGCCCTTTTTTTGGCACAGATACGCAGTATTTT; clone size: once; V gene: TRBV11-2; D gene: NA; J gene: TRBJ2-3
CDR3 protein: CASSPRREREYEQYF; CDR3 DNA: TGTGCCAGCAGCCCAAGACGGGAGCGGGAGTACGAGCAGTACTTC; clone size: NA; V gene: TRBV27; D gene: TRBD2; J gene: TRBJ2-7
CDR3 protein: CASAEGPYNSPLHF; CDR3 DNA: TGTGCCAGCGCGGAGGGACCTTATAATTCACCCCTCCACTTT; clone size: NA; V gene: TRBV27; D gene: NA; J gene: TRBJ1-6
CDR3 protein: CASSLALADYNEQFF; CDR3 DNA: TGCGCCAGCAGCTTGGCCCTAGCGGATTACAATGAGCAGTTCTTC; clone size: NA; V gene: TRBV5-1; D gene: TRBD2; J gene: TRBJ2-1